Each of the 27 T cell receptor beta chains below was sequenced from the same sample in a study of blood T cell repertoires in COVID-19. Here immunoSEQ multiplex PCR was the method, and the copy in TCRdb shows in-frame clones only, minus some. The sample holds 240,000 or so clones; more than 70% are singletons and the top ten take around 0.99%. Material: peripheral blood. These receptors came from a woman in her thirties or forties who had recovered from COVID-19.

The rearrangement uses TRBV4-3 and TRBJ2-6; 9 bases fit TRBD2. Trimming took 0 bases from V and 2 from J; bases not matched to a gene: 14. Looked up from germline, CDR1 is LGHNA and CDR2 is YSLEER. This CDR3 is 21 amino acids long. The CDR3 here is CASSQDLAAGVAGAGANVLTF. The CDR3, as DNA: TGCGCCAGCAGCCAAGATTTGGCAGCGGGGGTAGCGGGAGCTGGGGCCAACGTCCTGACTTTC.

This clone was seen just once. The V call is TRBV4-3, the J call TRBJ2-7, with 15 positions matching TRBD2. The germline V gene has CDR1 LGHNA and CDR2 YSLEER. The CDR3 totals 16 residues. J lost 3 bases, V lost 4 bases, and 4 bases had no gene match. CDR3 residues: CASSRTSGRAGYEQYF. The CDR3 DNA sequence: TGCGCCAGCAGCCGGACTAGCGGGAGGGCTGGCTACGAGCAGTACTTC.

This clone has a handful of counts. The V gene is TRBV10-1, the J gene TRBJ2-7; D perhaps matches TRBD2 (6 bases). V was pared by 11 bases and J by 3 bases, with 20 bases between. CDR3 size: 14 residues. CDR1 is WNHNN and CDR2 is SYGVQD in the germline V gene (reference sequence). The CDR3 spells CADRRAPLNYEQYV. Here the CDR3 DNA reads TGCGCCGATCGGAGGGCCCCCCTAAACTACGAGCAGTACGTC.

The chain uses TRBV6-2 or TRBV6-3 and TRBJ1-1, with TRBD1 matching 11 bases. Unmatched junction bases numbered 1, after V lost 6 bases and J lost 1 base. From germline, CDR1 is MNHEY and CDR2 SVGEGT. This CDR3 has 14 amino acids. CDR3 amino acids: CASSGTGGNTEAFF. CDR3 DNA sequence: TGTGCCAGCAGCGGGACAGGGGGGAACACTGAAGCTTTCTTT.

V and J are TRBV2 and TRBJ2-7; 13 nucleotides agree with TRBD2. The germline CDR1 and CDR2 sequences are SNHLY and FYNNEI. The CDR3 length is 14 residues. V shed 9 bases, J shed 2 bases, and the junction held 4 bases outside the gene matches. CDR3 nucleotide sequence: TGTGCCAGTCAGACTAGCGGGGGGCCCTACGAGCAGTACTTC. Its translation is CASQTSGGPYEQYF.

Note on this clone: In the same sample, other DNA sequences code for this CDR3. This rearrangement joins TRBV9 to TRBJ2-5; D uncertain. The ends were cut back, 4 bases at V and 1 base at J, with 11 bases in the middle. Germline CDR1 reads SGDLS; CDR2 reads YYNGEE. This CDR3 spans 14 amino acids. The CDR3 protein is CASSPTPGQETQYF. The CDR3 coding sequence is TGTGCCAGCAGCCCGACTCCCGGCCAAGAGACCCAGTACTTC.

This chain joins TRBV4-2 and TRBJ1-1; weak D call: TRBD1 (6 bases). Trimming shortened V by 4 bases and J by 0 bases, and 12 bases separated the two germline ends. The CDR3 totals 15 residues. Germline values: CDR1 LGHNA, CDR2 YNFKEQ. The CDR3 protein is CASSRSTGLNTEAFF. Here the CDR3 DNA reads TGTGCCAGCAGCCGCAGCACAGGGTTGAACACTGAAGCTTTCTTT.

The rearrangement uses TRBV9 and TRBJ1-1; D not certain. Germline V lookup: CDR1 SGDLS, CDR2 YYNGEE. Trimming took off 4 bases at V and 11 bases at J, with 9 bases between the two ends. The CDR3 is made up of 10 amino acids. As DNA, the CDR3 is TGTGCCAGCAGCCCCAGTGATGCTTTCTTT. This codes for CASSPSDAFF.

This chain connects TRBV5-5 to TRBJ2-7; perhaps TRBD2 as D (5 bases). The V and J ends lost 1 base and 6 bases respectively, with 11 bases between them. The CDR3 covers 13 residues. Germline-derived CDR1 and CDR2 are SGHKS and YYEKEE (reference sequence). CDR3 residues: CASSLSGSREQYV. CDR3 nucleotides: TGTGCCAGCAGCTTGTCGGGGTCGCGCGAGCAGTACGTC.

V usage is TRBV4-3 and J usage is TRBJ1-4; TRBD1 might be the D (6 bases). The CDR3 sequence is 17 residues long. The V end was cut by 4 bases, the J end by 6 bases, with 21 bases between. Looked up from germline, CDR1 is LGHNA and CDR2 is YSLEER. CDR3 sequence reads: CASSPGRGGGLDEKLFF. The CDR3 coding sequence is TGCGCCAGCAGCCCGGGAAGGGGGGGCGGTTTGGATGAAAAACTGTTTTTT.

This chain uses TRBV3-1 (or the pseudogene TRBV3-2) with TRBJ1-1, with TRBD1 as a possible D gene (6 bases). V dropped 3 bases and J dropped 7 bases, with 9 bases sitting between them. Germline CDR1 is LGHDT and CDR2 is YNNKEL (reference sequence). The CDR3 runs 12 residues. The CDR3 DNA sequence: TGTGCCAGCAGCCAGGGGGCGCTTGAAGCTTTCTTT. Protein product: CASSQGALEAFF.

The chain employs TRBV24-1 and TRBJ2-1; 7 bases match TRBD1. The junction had 15 bases not matched to a gene; V was cut back by 4 bases and J by 7 bases. The CDR3 totals 17 residues. Germline CDR1 reads KGHDR; CDR2 reads SFDVKD. The CDR3 sequence is CATSDRRQGWVPNEQFF. In nucleotides, the CDR3 is TGTGCCACCAGTGACCGAAGACAGGGTTGGGTCCCTAATGAGCAGTTCTTC.

The chain links TRBV27 to TRBJ1-5; possibly TRBD1 for D (5 bases). This CDR3 comprises 14 residues. Germline lookup yields CDR1 MNHEY and CDR2 SMNVEV (reference sequence). V was trimmed by 3 bases and J by 2 bases, leaving 8 bases between them. CDR3 sequence (DNA): TGTGCCAGCAGTTTTTCGGGGGGCAATCAGCCCCAGCATTTT. Translating gives CASSFSGGNQPQHF.

The V call is TRBV6-5, the J call TRBJ1-1; 8 bases match TRBD1. Unmatched junction bases numbered 4, after V lost 10 bases and J lost 6 bases. The CDR3 covers 11 residues. CDR1 is MNHEY, CDR2 SVGAGI, per germline. This chain's CDR3 is CATLDRAEAFF. The CDR3 DNA reads TGTGCCACCCTGGACAGGGCTGAAGCTTTCTTT.

The V call is TRBV2, the J call TRBJ1-1; no definite D call. Trimming stripped 10 bases from V and 1 base from J, with 13 bases between. Germline V gene sequence: CDR1 SNHLY, CDR2 FYNNEI. The CDR3 length is 13 residues. In DNA, the CDR3 is TGTGCCACCAACCGTGGGCCGAACACTGAAGCTTTCTTT. Translation gives CATNRGPNTEAFF.

DNA for the CDR3: TGTGCCACCAGCAGGACAGGGGCCCCCACAGATACGCAGTATTTT. It yields the protein CATSRTGAPTDTQYF. This chain uses TRBV15 with TRBJ2-3, with 8 bases that match TRBD1. The CDR3 is 15 residues long. The germline V gene has CDR1 LNHNV and CDR2 YYDKDF (reference sequence). Trimming cost V 3 bases and J 2 bases; bases outside gene matches: 4.

The rearrangement joins TRBV27 to TRBJ2-1; possibly TRBD2 for D (7 bases). Germline assignment: CDR1 MNHEY and CDR2 SMNVEV (reference sequence). The CDR3 has 16 amino acids. The germline V and J ends were trimmed by 0 bases and 5 bases, with 14 bases remaining between them. This CDR3 is CASSLSIRGAHNEQFF. In nucleotides, the CDR3 is TGTGCCAGCAGTTTATCGATTCGGGGGGCTCACAATGAGCAGTTCTTC.

The J gene is TRBJ2-1, the V gene TRBV7-4; 11 positions match TRBD2. Germline V gene lookup returns CDR1 SGHVT and CDR2 SQSDAQ. There are 18 residues in the CDR3. The ends lost 1 base at V and 2 bases at J; junction bases unmatched: 7. The CDR3 spells CASSLVTGGLAAYNEQFF. CDR3 DNA: TGTGCCAGCAGCTTAGTAACTGGGGGACTAGCGGCCTACAATGAGCAGTTCTTC.

CDR3 DNA: TGCGCCAGCAGCCAAGACCACAGGGCCGGCACAGATACGCAGTATTTT. This translates into CASSQDHRAGTDTQYF. V is TRBV4-3 and J is TRBJ2-3, with a possible D match to TRBD1 (6 bases). The CDR3 extends over 16 amino acids. The germline V gene has CDR1 LGHNA and CDR2 YSLEER. V was clipped by 0 bases and J by 1 base, with 11 bases between them.

This clone occurred once. The chain links TRBV18 to TRBJ2-3; a possible D gene is TRBD2 (5 bases). CDR3 length: 14 residues. Germline V lookup: CDR1 KGHSH, CDR2 LQKENI. V lost 3 bases and J lost 6, with 13 bases in between. DNA for the CDR3: TGTGCCAGCTCACCTCCCGAGCGAGGGGATACGCAGTATTTT. Its translation: CASSPPERGDTQYF.

This chain links TRBV11-2 with TRBJ1-1, with a tentative D call TRBD1 (5 bases). V was cut by 7 bases and J by 4 bases, with 19 bases left in between. The germline V gene has CDR1 SGHAT and CDR2 FQNNGV. This CDR3 region has 15 residues. As DNA, the CDR3 is TGTGCCAGCACCCCAGGCCGGGGCGGGGGCACTGAAGCTTTCTTT. It translates to CASTPGRGGGTEAFF.

CDR3 bases: TGTGCCAGCTCCCGGACAGCGACCAATTCACCCCTCCACTTT. Protein sequence: CASSRTATNSPLHF. This chain joins TRBV18 and TRBJ1-6, with D maybe TRBD1 (6 bases). Deletions cut 6 bases from V and 7 bases from J, with 13 bases between. Germline V gene lookup returns CDR1 KGHSH and CDR2 LQKENI. The CDR3 has 14 residues.

This chain links TRBV6-6 with TRBJ1-2; TRBD1 matches at 12 bases. This CDR3 has 15 residues. The V gene end was trimmed by 6 bases and the J gene end by 7 bases; junction bases not matched to a gene: 9. CDR1 is MNHNY and CDR2 is SVGAGI in the germline V gene (reference sequence). The CDR3 sequence is CASRRTGTGGSGYTF. CDR3 in DNA: TGTGCCAGCAGGCGGACCGGGACAGGGGGCTCTGGCTACACCTTC.

This clone was observed once. The J gene is TRBJ2-1, the V gene TRBV30; 8 bases are shared with TRBD2. This CDR3 has 14 amino acids. The germline CDR1 and CDR2 sequences are GTSNPN and SVGIG (reference sequence). J lost 7 bases, V lost 8 bases, and 13 bases had no gene match. Written as DNA, the CDR3 is TGTGCCAGAACCCCGGGCGGGGGGAAGAATGAGCAGTTCTTC. Amino acids: CARTPGGGKNEQFF.

The J gene is TRBJ2-1, the V gene TRBV6-5; 7 nucleotides align to TRBD2. From germline, CDR1 is MNHEY and CDR2 SVGAGI. CDR3 length: 15 amino acids. The ends lost 2 bases at V and 10 bases at J; junction bases unmatched: 11. The CDR3 sequence is CASSYAPRGSSEQFF. The DNA of the CDR3 is TGTGCCAGCAGTTACGCCCCGCGCGGGAGTTCCGAGCAGTTCTTC.

The rearrangement uses TRBV5-1 and TRBJ1-1; D unclear. From germline, CDR1 is SGHRS and CDR2 YFSETQ. The CDR3 has 15 amino acids. The ends were cut back, 4 bases at V and 5 bases at J, with 18 bases in the middle. CDR3 DNA sequence: TGCGCCAGCAGCAACCACGCCAGCCCGGGGACTGAAGCTTTCTTT. This sequence encodes CASSNHASPGTEAFF.

This clone was found once. The genes are TRBV4-3 and TRBJ1-2; TRBD1 might be the D (6 bases). V lost 1 base and J lost 4, with 10 bases in between. The germline CDR1 and CDR2 sequences are LGHNA and YSLEER. The CDR3 spans 14 residues. CDR3 sequence (DNA): TGCGCCAGCAGCCAAGGTCGAGGGGGCTATGGCTACACCTTC. Its protein product is CASSQGRGGYGYTF.